The entry that follows covers one TCR beta chain sequence. Germline loops: CDR1 SGHRS, CDR2 YFSETQ. V lost 1 base, J lost 1 base, and 12 bases lay in between. The CDR3 extends over 17 amino acids. Original handling: For nucleated cells, counts were estimated from reference gene primer amplification. Repertoires were generated with immunoSEQ multiplex PCR, while TCRdb's copy carries only in-frame clones and drops some. V, J and clone size derive from that table, while D and trimming were established from the DNA sequence. The sample lists 140,000 to 150,000 clones; 80% to 90% were seen once. Study members were between 18 and 89 years old and lived in 24 US regions. This sample stems from a study of blood T cell repertoires in COVID-19. Turning to the study itself: Spain, Italy and the United States supplied samples that represented acute and convalescent COVID-19.

This rearrangement joins TRBV5-1 to TRBJ2-6; D is uncertain. The sample taken for sequencing was PBMCs or T cells enriched from blood (not recorded which). The clonotype originates from a middle-aged man who had recovered from COVID-19. CDR3 region: CASSLNGVGSGANVLTF. For the CDR3, the DNA is TGCGCCAGCAGCTTGAACGGCGTCGGGTCTGGGGCCAACGTCCTGACTTTC.